This TCR beta chain comes out of a study of T cells in Graves' hyperthyroidism and ophthalmopathy. Amplified TCR beta CDR3 regions came from RNA transcripts. First-round RT-PCR of the TCR CDR3 relied on the HTBI primer set. A single record per CDR3 protein comes from TCRdb applying MiXCR to the multiplex PCR reads. The sample lists approximately 610,000 distinct CDR3 sequences; under 15% were seen once. In this sample, this clonotype turned up many times. Approximately 9.3 ml of fresh peripheral blood supplied the PBMCs. The length of the CDR3 is 15 residues. Trimming took 2 bases from V and 2 from J; bases not matched to a gene: 6.

The genes are TRBV12-3 or TRBV12-4 and TRBJ2-7, with 7 nucleotides matching TRBD1. The origin of this receptor is a middle-aged woman with Graves' ophthalmopathy. Sequences were obtained from blood. The CDR3, as DNA: TGTGCCAGCAGTTTAATGGGGCAGGGGGCCTACGAGCAGTACTTC. This translates into CASSLMGQGAYEQYF.